This T cell receptor (beta chain) was identified during a study of blood T cell repertoires in COVID-19. Germline values: CDR1 SNHLY, CDR2 FYNNEI. The CDR3 extends over 14 amino acids. This clone was recorded once. A read error may account for a junction end that differs from germline. Data came from immunoSEQ multiplex PCR; TCRdb stores just in-frame clones and leaves some out. Of hundreds of thousands of clones detected, 70% to 90% appear once; the ten largest clones hold roughly 1.9%. The V gene is TRBV2, the J gene TRBJ2-1; TRBD1 might be the D (6 bases). The TCR originated in a woman aged 35 to 49 with acute COVID-19. Source material: PBMCs or T cells enriched from blood (not recorded which). CDR3 in DNA: TGTGCCAGCAATGAACTGGGGGCGCGGAATGAGCAGTTCTTC. Protein sequence: CASNELGARNEQFF.